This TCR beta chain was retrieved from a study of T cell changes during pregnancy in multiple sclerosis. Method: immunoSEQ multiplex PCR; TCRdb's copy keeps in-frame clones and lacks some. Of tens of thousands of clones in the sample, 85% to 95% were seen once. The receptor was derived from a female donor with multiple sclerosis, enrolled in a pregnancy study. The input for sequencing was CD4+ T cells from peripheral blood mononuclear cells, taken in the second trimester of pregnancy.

As DNA, the CDR3 is TGTGCCAGCAGCGTCGGGACAGTCCATAACTATGGCTACACCTTC. Amino acid sequence: CASSVGTVHNYGYTF. The rearrangement uses TRBV5-6 and TRBJ1-2; TRBD1 matches at 7 bases. The CDR3 is made up of 15 amino acids. Trimming removed 4 bases from V and 1 base from J; junction bases left unmatched: 7. Germline values: CDR1 SGHDT, CDR2 YYEEEE.